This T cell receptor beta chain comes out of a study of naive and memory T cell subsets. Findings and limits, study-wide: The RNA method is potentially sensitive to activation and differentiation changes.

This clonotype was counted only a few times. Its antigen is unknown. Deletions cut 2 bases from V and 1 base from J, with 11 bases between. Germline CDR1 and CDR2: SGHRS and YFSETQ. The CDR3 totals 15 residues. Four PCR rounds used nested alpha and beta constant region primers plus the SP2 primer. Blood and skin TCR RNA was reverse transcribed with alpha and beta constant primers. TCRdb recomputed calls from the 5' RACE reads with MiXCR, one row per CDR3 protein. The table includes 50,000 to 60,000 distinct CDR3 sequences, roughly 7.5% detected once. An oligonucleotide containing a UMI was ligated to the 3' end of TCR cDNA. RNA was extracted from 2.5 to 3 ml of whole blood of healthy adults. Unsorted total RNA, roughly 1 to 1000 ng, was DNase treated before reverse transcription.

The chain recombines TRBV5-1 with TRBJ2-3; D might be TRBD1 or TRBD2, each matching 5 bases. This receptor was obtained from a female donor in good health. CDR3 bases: TGCGCCAGCAGCTTCGGGGCTAGGGGCACAGATACGCAGTATTTT. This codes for CASSFGARGTDTQYF.